The source of this T cell receptor (beta chain) is a study of HIV-infected patients and healthy controls. The CDR3 covers 14 residues. V was clipped by 4 bases and J by 0 bases; unmatched bases: 0. Germline-derived CDR1 and CDR2 are MRHNA and SNTAGT. TCRdb fed the 5' RACE reads into MiXCR, producing one record per CDR3 protein. The top ten hold 1.1% to 1.5% of the sample, which has some 70,000 distinct CDR3 sequences, roughly 21% seen once. The sequence was obtained from a human donor in good health. Sequenced sample: CD4+ T cells from blood. This chain links TRBV6-4 with TRBJ2-3; 8 bases align to TRBD2. CDR3 sequence (DNA): TGTGCCAGCAGTGCGGGGGGGAGCACAGATACGCAGTATTTT. Encoded protein: CASSAGGSTDTQYF.